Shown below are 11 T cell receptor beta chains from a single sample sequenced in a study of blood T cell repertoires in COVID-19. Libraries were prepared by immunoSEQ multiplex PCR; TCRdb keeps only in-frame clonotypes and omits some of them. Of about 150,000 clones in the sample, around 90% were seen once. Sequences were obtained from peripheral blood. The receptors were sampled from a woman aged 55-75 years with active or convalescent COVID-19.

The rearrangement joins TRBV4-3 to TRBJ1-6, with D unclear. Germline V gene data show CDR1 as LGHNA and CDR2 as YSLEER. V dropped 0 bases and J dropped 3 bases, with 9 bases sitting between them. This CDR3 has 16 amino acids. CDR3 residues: CASSQDSAVYNSPLHF. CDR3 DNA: TGCGCCAGCAGCCAAGACTCGGCGGTCTATAATTCACCCCTCCACTTT.

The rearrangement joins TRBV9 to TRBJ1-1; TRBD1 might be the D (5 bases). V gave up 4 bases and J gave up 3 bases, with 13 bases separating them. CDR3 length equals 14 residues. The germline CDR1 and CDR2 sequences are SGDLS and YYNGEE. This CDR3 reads CASSRGLSDTEAFF. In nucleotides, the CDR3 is TGTGCCAGCAGCAGGGGTTTGAGTGACACTGAAGCTTTCTTT.

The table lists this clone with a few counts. The CDR3 region is CASIPDLSSYNSPLHF. As DNA, the CDR3 is TGTGCCAGCATCCCAGATTTAAGCTCCTATAATTCACCCCTCCACTTT. The chain is built from TRBV2 and TRBJ1-6; D ambiguous. V lost 7 bases, J lost 0 bases, and 13 bases lay in between. Germline V CDR1 and CDR2: SNHLY, FYNNEI. The CDR3 sequence is 16 residues long.

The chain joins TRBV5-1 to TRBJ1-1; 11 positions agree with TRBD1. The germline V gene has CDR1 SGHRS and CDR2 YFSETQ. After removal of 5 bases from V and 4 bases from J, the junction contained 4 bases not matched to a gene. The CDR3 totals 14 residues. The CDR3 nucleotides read TGCGCCAGCAGTACGGGACAGGGGGTCACTGAAGCTTTCTTT. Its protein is CASSTGQGVTEAFF.

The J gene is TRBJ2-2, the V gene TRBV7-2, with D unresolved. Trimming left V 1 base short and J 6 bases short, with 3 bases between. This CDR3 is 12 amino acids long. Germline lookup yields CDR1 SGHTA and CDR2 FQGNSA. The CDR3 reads CASSLEPGELFF. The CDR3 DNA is TGTGCCAGCAGCTTAGAGCCCGGGGAGCTGTTTTTT.

CDR3 nucleotide sequence: TGTGCCAGTAGTATCAATGGACACTACGAGCAGTACTTC. Protein sequence: CASSINGHYEQYF. The chain couples TRBV19 to TRBJ2-7; weak D call: TRBD1 (5 bases). The CDR3 sequence is 13 residues long. CDR1 and CDR2 (germline): LNHDA, SQIVND (reference sequence). V was clipped by 3 bases and J by 3 bases, with 9 bases between them.

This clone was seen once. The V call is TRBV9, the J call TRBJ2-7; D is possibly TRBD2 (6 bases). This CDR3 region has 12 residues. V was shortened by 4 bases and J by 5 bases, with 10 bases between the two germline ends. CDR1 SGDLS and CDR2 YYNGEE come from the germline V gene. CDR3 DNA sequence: TGTGCCAGCAGCCGCGGGGTCCACGAGCAGTACTTC. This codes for CASSRGVHEQYF.

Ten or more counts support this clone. This CDR3 is CASSYGEPSYNEQFF. DNA for the CDR3: TGTGCCAGCAGTTATGGGGAGCCTTCATACAATGAGCAGTTCTTC. The chain combines TRBV6-2 or TRBV6-3 with TRBJ2-1; tentatively, D is TRBD2 (5 bases). Trimming took off 3 bases at V and 4 bases at J, with 13 bases between the two ends. The CDR3 is 15 residues long. Germline-derived CDR1 and CDR2 are MNHEY and SVGEGT.

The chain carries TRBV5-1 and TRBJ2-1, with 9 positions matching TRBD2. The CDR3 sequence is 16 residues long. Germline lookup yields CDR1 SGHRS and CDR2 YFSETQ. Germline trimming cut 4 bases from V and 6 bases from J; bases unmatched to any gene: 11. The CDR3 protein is CASSREHSGGVNEQFF. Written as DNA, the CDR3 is TGCGCCAGCAGCCGGGAACATAGCGGGGGCGTCAATGAGCAGTTCTTC.

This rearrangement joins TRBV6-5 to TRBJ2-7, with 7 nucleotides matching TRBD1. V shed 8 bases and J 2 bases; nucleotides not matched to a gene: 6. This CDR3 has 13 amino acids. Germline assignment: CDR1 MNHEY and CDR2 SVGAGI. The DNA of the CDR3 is TGTGCCAGCCGGACAGGCCTCCCCTACGAGCAGTACTTC. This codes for CASRTGLPYEQYF.

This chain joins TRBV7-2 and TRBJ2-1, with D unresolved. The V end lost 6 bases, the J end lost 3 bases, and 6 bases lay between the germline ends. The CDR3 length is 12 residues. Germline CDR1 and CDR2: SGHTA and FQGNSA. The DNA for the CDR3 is TGTGCCAGCAGGCGAAACTACAATGAGCAGTTCTTC. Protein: CASRRNYNEQFF.